The 19 T cell receptor beta chains reported below all come from one sample, sequenced in a study of cytomegalovirus exposure and HLA in healthy donors (dated by TCRdb to about 2017). Library construction relied on the immunoSEQ multiplex PCR assay. This immuneACCESS table, as held by TCRdb, lists in-frame sequences with V and J called but not all clones. Of the missing ones, under half trace to an unresolved V gene in checked studies; the others have no known cause. For this sample the table gives 120,000 or so clones, of which roughly 90% were detected only once. Under 2% of the sample goes to the ten largest clones. Sequenced: PBMCs. All receptors derive from a woman between 18 and 29 years old in good health and CMV-seronegative.

V gene TRBV7-9 combines with J gene TRBJ1-5; maybe TRBD1 (5 bases). Trimming took off 2 bases at V and 4 bases at J, with 9 bases between the two ends. Germline loops: CDR1 SEHNR, CDR2 FQNEAQ (reference sequence). The CDR3 runs to 14 residues. CDR3 sequence (DNA): TGTGCCAGCAGCTTATCGGCAGGGAATCAGCCCCAGCATTTT. Its protein is CASSLSAGNQPQHF.

The chain has TRBV7-2 and TRBJ2-7, with TRBD2 matching over 11 bases. V trimming: 1 base; J trimming: 2 bases; junction bases outside the gene matches: 7. The CDR3 has 17 residues. CDR1 SGHTA and CDR2 FQGNSA come from the germline V gene. The CDR3 region has the DNA TGTGCCAGCAGCTTAGGTTGGTCACTAGCGGGAGCCTACGAGCAGTACTTC. Encoded protein: CASSLGWSLAGAYEQYF.

The V and J genes are TRBV5-5 and TRBJ2-6; D perhaps matches TRBD1 (6 bases). Per germline, CDR1 SGHKS and CDR2 YYEKEE (reference sequence). This CDR3 contains 18 residues. Trimming removed 4 bases from V and 2 bases from J, with 19 bases in between. Written as DNA, the CDR3 is TGTGCCAGCAGCCCCCGAACAGGGATTTCGGCTGGGGCCAACGTCCTGACTTTC. It codes for CASSPRTGISAGANVLTF.

The chain joins TRBV10-3 to TRBJ2-2; tentatively, D is TRBD2 (5 bases). In germline, CDR1 is ENHRY, CDR2 SYGVKD. The CDR3 contains 16 residues. Trimming took off 4 bases at V and 5 bases at J, with 17 bases between the two ends. The CDR3 loop is CAISVAPSTGTGELFF. The DNA of the CDR3 is TGTGCCATCAGTGTCGCCCCTTCAACGGGGACCGGGGAGCTGTTTTTT.

The chain couples TRBV7-3 to TRBJ2-1; the match to TRBD2 covers 10 bases. Germline values: CDR1 SGHTA, CDR2 FQGTGA. This CDR3 region has 16 residues. V dropped 2 bases and J dropped 4; count of bases not matched to a gene: 5. CDR3 residues: CASSLASGGSYNEQFF. The CDR3 coding sequence is TGTGCCAGCAGCTTAGCTAGCGGGGGTAGTTACAATGAGCAGTTCTTC.

V gene TRBV27 combines with J gene TRBJ2-4; 8 bases match TRBD2. This CDR3 contains 16 residues. Germline assignment: CDR1 MNHEY and CDR2 SMNVEV (reference sequence). V shed 1 base and J 2 bases; nucleotides not matched to a gene: 4. The CDR3 DNA sequence: TGTGCCAGCAGTTTATGGGGCGGGGGGTCCAAAAACATTCAGTACTTC. It codes for CASSLWGGGSKNIQYF.

The chain carries TRBV14 and TRBJ2-1, with D possibly TRBD2 on 5 matching bases. Germline CDR1 is SGHDN and CDR2 is FVKESK. This CDR3 comprises 15 residues. V was trimmed by 0 bases and J by 7 bases, leaving 13 bases between them. The DNA of the CDR3 is TGTGCCAGCAGCCAAGATCAAGACTACGCTAATGAGCAGTTCTTC. Translated: CASSQDQDYANEQFF.

This chain connects TRBV5-1 to TRBJ2-7; 12 nucleotides align to TRBD2. J lost 0 bases, V lost 1 base, and 2 bases had no gene match. The germline gives CDR1 SGHRS, CDR2 YFSETQ. This CDR3 is built from 16 residues. Here the CDR3 DNA reads TGCGCCAGCAGCTTGACTAGCGGGGGGAGCTCCTACGAGCAGTACTTC. Translated, it gives CASSLTSGGSSYEQYF.

This clone has just one count. This chain uses TRBV6-5 with TRBJ2-3; 9 nucleotides match TRBD2. The CDR3 is 14 amino acids. V lost 6 bases, J lost 4 bases, and 5 bases stayed unmatched. Per the germline V gene, CDR1 is MNHEY and CDR2 is SVGAGI. The CDR3 is CASRKRGDPDTQYF. The CDR3 coding sequence is TGTGCCAGCAGGAAGCGGGGGGATCCAGATACGCAGTATTTT.

This CDR3 reads CASSLVAERGWNTEAFF. In nucleotides, the CDR3 is TGTGCCAGCAGCTTAGTAGCAGAGAGAGGGTGGAACACTGAAGCTTTCTTT. This chain joins TRBV13 and TRBJ1-1; no clear D. V was shortened by 1 base and J by 1 base, with 16 bases between the two germline ends. The CDR3 has 17 residues. Germline V CDR1 and CDR2: PRHDT, FYEKMQ (reference sequence).

The rearrangement uses TRBV11-2 and TRBJ2-2; TRBD2 matches at 7 bases. The CDR3 runs to 17 residues. Germline assignment: CDR1 SGHAT and CDR2 FQNNGV. J lost 4 bases, V lost 4 bases, and 12 bases had no gene match. CDR3 sequence reads: CASSWPVGTTSTGELFF. The CDR3 region has the DNA TGTGCCAGCAGCTGGCCTGTTGGGACTACTTCCACCGGGGAGCTGTTTTTT.

The chain uses TRBV28 and TRBJ1-1; D is possibly TRBD1 (5 bases). From germline, CDR1 is MDHEN and CDR2 SYDVKM. Trimming took 6 bases from V and 5 from J, leaving 10 bases between them. CDR3 length: 12 residues. The CDR3 protein is CASSLQATEAFF. CDR3 DNA: TGTGCCAGCAGCCTACAGGCAACTGAAGCTTTCTTT.

This clone was recorded at least ten times. The rearrangement links TRBV2 to TRBJ1-5, with 9 bases lining up with TRBD1. CDR1 and CDR2 from the germline V gene are SNHLY and FYNNEI. With 6 bases clipped from V and 4 bases from J, the junction kept 1 base outside the gene matches. CDR3 length equals 13 residues. CDR3: CASRGTGNQPQHF. CDR3 in DNA: TGTGCCAGCAGAGGGACAGGGAATCAGCCCCAGCATTTT.

J is TRBJ2-5 and V is TRBV2; possible D gene TRBD2, 6 bases. In germline, CDR1 is SNHLY, CDR2 FYNNEI. The CDR3 spans 15 residues. V lost 2 bases and J 5 bases, leaving 15 bases between the germline ends. The CDR3 nucleotides read TGTGCCAGCAGTGAATATTGGGCGGGGCAGGAGACCCAGTACTTC. Its translation: CASSEYWAGQETQYF.

The chain links TRBV7-9 to TRBJ1-1; D is possibly TRBD1 (6 bases). CDR3 size: 12 residues. Germline-derived CDR1 and CDR2 are SEHNR and FQNEAQ (reference sequence). V was clipped by 5 bases and J by 8 bases, with 12 bases between them. CDR3 DNA: TGTGCCAGCAGCCCCGGACAGCACGAAGCTTTCTTT. As protein: CASSPGQHEAFF.

The rearrangement joins TRBV2 to TRBJ2-4; D uncertain. The germline V gene encodes CDR1 SNHLY and CDR2 FYNNEI. Trimming shortened V by 4 bases and J by 8 bases, and 6 bases separated the two germline ends. The CDR3 has 11 residues. The CDR3 spells CASSVEYIQYF. The CDR3 coding sequence is TGTGCCAGCAGTGTGGAGTACATTCAGTACTTC. Complete variable domain (other parts from reference TRBV2 and TRBJ2-4): EPEVTQTPSHQVTQMGQEVILRCVPISNHLYFYWYRQILGQKVEFLVSFYNNEISEKSEIFDDQFSVERPDGSNFTLKIRSTKLEDSAMYFCASSVEYIQYFGAGTRLSVL.

The rearrangement joins TRBV7-9 to TRBJ2-3; 9 nucleotides match TRBD2. The CDR3 is made up of 15 amino acids. The germline V gene encodes CDR1 SEHNR and CDR2 FQNEAQ (reference sequence). Trimming at V came to 4 bases and at J to 4 bases, leaving 6 bases not matched to a gene. CDR3 bases: TGTGCCAGCAGCTCGACTAGCGGAGAACCAGATACGCAGTATTTT. Amino acids: CASSSTSGEPDTQYF.

This rearrangement joins TRBV9 to TRBJ2-1; 13 bases are a match to TRBD2. V shed 3 bases and J 7 bases; nucleotides not matched to a gene: 7. Germline values: CDR1 SGDLS, CDR2 YYNGEE. The CDR3 totals 16 residues. The CDR3 region has the DNA TGTGCCAGCAGCGACCCCGGACTAGCGGGGGATAATGAGCAGTTCTTC. Residues: CASSDPGLAGDNEQFF.

This chain uses TRBV29-1 with TRBJ2-5; possibly TRBD2 for D (5 bases). The CDR3 contains 13 residues. In germline, CDR1 is SQVTM, CDR2 ANQGSEA. Trimming stripped 4 bases from V and 7 bases from J, with 16 bases between. For the CDR3, the DNA is TGCAGCGTTGGCCCCAGCGGCCTAGGGACCCAGTACTTC. It is translated as CSVGPSGLGTQYF.